This T cell receptor (beta chain) was found in a study of early T cells in non-severe SARS-CoV-2 infection. The CDR3 has 16 amino acids. The trim removed 6 bases at V and 6 bases at J, leaving 13 bases unmatched. Germline CDR1 and CDR2: KGHSH and LQKENI. Attached unique molecular identifiers marked individual cDNA molecules. TCRdb used MiXCR to reprocess the 5' RACE reads, holding one entry per CDR3 protein. The data show 65,000 to 75,000 distinct CDR3 sequences, 4.6% seen once. The V and J genes are TRBV18 and TRBJ2-7; TRBD2 matches 11 bases. This TCR was sampled from an adult who was a healthcare worker with PCR-confirmed SARS-CoV-2 infection or an uninfected control (not recorded which). The donor label of this sample is uncertain. The specimen comprised whole blood, sampled at baseline. The CDR3, as DNA: TGTGCCAGCTCGCGTCGACTAGCGGGGCGCCTGGGCGAGCAGTACTTC. Amino acid sequence: CASSRRLAGRLGEQYF.